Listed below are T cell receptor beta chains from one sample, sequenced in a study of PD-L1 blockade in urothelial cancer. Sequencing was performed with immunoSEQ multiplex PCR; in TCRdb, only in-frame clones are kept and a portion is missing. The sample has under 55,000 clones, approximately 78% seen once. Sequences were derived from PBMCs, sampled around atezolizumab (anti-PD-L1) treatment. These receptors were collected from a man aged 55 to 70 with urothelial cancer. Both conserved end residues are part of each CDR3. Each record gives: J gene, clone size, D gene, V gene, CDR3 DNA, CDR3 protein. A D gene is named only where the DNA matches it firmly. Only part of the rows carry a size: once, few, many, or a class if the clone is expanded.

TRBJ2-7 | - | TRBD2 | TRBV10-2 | TGCGCCAGCACGGGACTAGCGGGGGTTTCCTACGAGCAGTACTTC | CASTGLAGVSYEQYF
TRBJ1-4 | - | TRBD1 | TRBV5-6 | TGTGCCAGCAGCCCGTCGGAGACAGGGTCGACTAATGAAAAACTGTTTTTT | CASSPSETGSTNEKLFF
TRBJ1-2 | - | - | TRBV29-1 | TGCAGCGTTAACTTGGGACACCAATCCAATGGCTACACCTTC | CSVNLGHQSNGYTF
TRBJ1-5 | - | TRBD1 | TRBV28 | TGTGCCACCCCAGGGGGACCCAATCAGCCCCAGCATTTT | CATPGGPNQPQHF
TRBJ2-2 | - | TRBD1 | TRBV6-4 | TGTGCCAGCAGGTCGACAGGGTCGACCGGGGAGCTGTTTTTT | CASRSTGSTGELFF
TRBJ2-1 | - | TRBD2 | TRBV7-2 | TGTGCCACCAGGAAGCGGGAGGGCCCCAATGAGCAGTTCTTC | CATRKREGPNEQFF
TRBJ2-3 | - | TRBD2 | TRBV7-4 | TGTGCCAGCAGCTGTCGGACTAGCTACCCAGATACGCAGTATTTT | CASSCRTSYPDTQYF
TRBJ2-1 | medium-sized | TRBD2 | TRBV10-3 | TGTGCCATCAGTGGTGGGACTAGCGGGAGGGACTCCTACAATGAGCAGTTCTTC | CAISGGTSGRDSYNEQFF
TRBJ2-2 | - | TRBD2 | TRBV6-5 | TGTGCCAGCAGCCTACTAGCGAGGGTCATCGGGGAGCTGTTTTTT | CASSLLARVIGELFF
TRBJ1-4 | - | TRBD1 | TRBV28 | TGTGCCAGCAGCCACTCGACAGGGGGGGAAGAAAAACTGTTTTTT | CASSHSTGGEEKLFF
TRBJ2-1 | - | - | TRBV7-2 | TGTGCCAGCAGCCCCCGCCCCACTGGTCGGGATGAGCAGTTCTTC | CASSPRPTGRDEQFF
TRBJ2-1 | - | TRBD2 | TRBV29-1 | TGCAGCGTTGTGCCTAGCGGCAATGAGCAGTTCTTC | CSVVPSGNEQFF
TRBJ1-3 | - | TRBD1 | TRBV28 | TGTGCCAGCAGTTTCCGTCAGGGGGCCGGCGGAAACACCATATATTTT | CASSFRQGAGGNTIYF
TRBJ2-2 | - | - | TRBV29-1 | TGCAGCGTTGATCCGGGAGTGAGGACCGGGGAGCTGTTTTTT | CSVDPGVRTGELFF
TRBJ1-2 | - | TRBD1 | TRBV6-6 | TGTGCCAGCAGACCGACAGGGTTTGGCTACACCTTC | CASRPTGFGYTF
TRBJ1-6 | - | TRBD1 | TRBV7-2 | TGTGCCAGCAGCTTAGAGGGACAGGGGTATAATTCACCCCTCCACTTT | CASSLEGQGYNSPLHF